The clone carrying this T cell receptor (beta chain) has a handful of counts. Its specificity is not known. This sample is part of a study of T-cell memory formation after mild COVID-19. General study findings and limits: Pre-infection memory harbored some responding clones, suggesting cross-reactive memory joined.

Each CDR3 protein is one row after TCRdb ran MiXCR on the 5' RACE reads. The table shows fewer than 400,000 distinct CDR3 sequences, with 10% to 15% occurring only once. This CDR3 is 16 amino acids long. Unmatched junction bases numbered 8, after V lost 0 bases and J lost 8 bases. Germline values: CDR1 KGHDR, CDR2 SFDVKD. J is TRBJ2-1 and V is TRBV24-1, with 8 nucleotides matching TRBD1. Sequencing input: PBMCs or a T cell subset sorted from them (not recorded which). This TCR derives from a man aged 18 to 30 who had mild COVID-19 (a few samples of this study predate the infection). Cell type and time point are not known. The CDR3 region has the DNA TGTGCCACCAGTGATTTGCAACGGACAGGGTCCCATGAGCAGTTCTTC. Protein sequence: CATSDLQRTGSHEQFF.